One and the same sample provided the 4 T cell receptor beta chains below, sequenced in a study of PD-L1 blockade in urothelial cancer. TCRdb keeps only in-frame clones here, not all; method: immunoSEQ multiplex PCR. The sample yields just under 65,000 clones, roughly four fifths seen once. The time point: pretreatment peripheral blood. Sequenced here: PBMCs, sampled around atezolizumab (anti-PD-L1) treatment. Source of these receptors: a man between 70 and 80 years old with urothelial cancer.

This clone was counted ten times or more. The V gene is TRBV2, the J gene TRBJ1-1; D remains unclear. With 7 bases removed from V and 2 bases from J, the gap between germline ends came to 14 bases. CDR1 and CDR2 (germline): SNHLY, FYNNEI. The CDR3 extends over 14 amino acids. The CDR3 is CASTPTRSNTEAFF. The CDR3 bases are TGTGCCAGCACCCCCACGAGAAGTAACACTGAAGCTTTCTTT.

This clone was found once. The chain combines TRBV19 with TRBJ1-5; 7 positions agree with TRBD1. V lost 7 bases to trimming and J lost 3 bases; unmatched junction nucleotides: 9. Looked up from germline, CDR1 is LNHDA and CDR2 is SQIVND (reference sequence). This CDR3 spans 15 amino acids. This CDR3 is CASTADRVNNQPQHF. CDR3 sequence (DNA): TGTGCCAGTACCGCTGACAGGGTAAACAATCAGCCCCAGCATTTT.

The chain employs TRBV21-1 and TRBJ1-2. TRBV21-1 is listed as a pseudogene. The CDR3 extends over 14 amino acids. The CDR3 is CASSKLRPNYGYTF. The CDR3 DNA follows: TGTGCCAGCAGCAAATTGCGTCCTAACTATGGCTACACCTTC.

This chain links TRBV6-5 with TRBJ2-7; D is ambiguous. The CDR3 is made up of 14 amino acids. Germline V gene sequence: CDR1 MNHEY, CDR2 SVGAGI. V shed 4 bases and J shed 0 bases, with 10 bases lying between them. This CDR3 reads CASSSTGASYEQYF. Written as DNA, the CDR3 is TGTGCCAGCAGTTCGACTGGAGCCTCCTACGAGCAGTACTTC.